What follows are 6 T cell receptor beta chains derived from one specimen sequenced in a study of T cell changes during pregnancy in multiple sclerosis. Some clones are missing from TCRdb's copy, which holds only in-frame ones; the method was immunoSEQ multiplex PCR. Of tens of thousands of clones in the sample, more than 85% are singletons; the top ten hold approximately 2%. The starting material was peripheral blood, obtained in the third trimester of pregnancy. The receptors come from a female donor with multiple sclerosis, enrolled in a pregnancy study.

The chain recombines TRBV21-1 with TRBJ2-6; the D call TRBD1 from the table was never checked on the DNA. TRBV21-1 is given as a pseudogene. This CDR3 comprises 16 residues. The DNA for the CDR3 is TGTGCCTCCCAGGGGGACAGCCAATCTGGGGCCAACGTCCTGACTTTC. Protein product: CASQGDSQSGANVLTF.

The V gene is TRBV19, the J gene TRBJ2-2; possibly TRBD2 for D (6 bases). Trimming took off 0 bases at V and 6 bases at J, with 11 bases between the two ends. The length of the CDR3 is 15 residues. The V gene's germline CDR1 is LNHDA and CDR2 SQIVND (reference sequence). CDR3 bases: TGTGCCAGTAGTATAGATTCCGGGGGACCCGGGGAGCTGTTTTTT. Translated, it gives CASSIDSGGPGELFF.

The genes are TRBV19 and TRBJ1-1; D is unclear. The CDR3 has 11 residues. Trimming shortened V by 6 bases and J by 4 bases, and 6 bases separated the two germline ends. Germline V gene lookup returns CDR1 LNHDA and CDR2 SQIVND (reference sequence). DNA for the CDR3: TGTGCCAGTAGCGAACTCACTGAAGCTTTCTTT. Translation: CASSELTEAFF.

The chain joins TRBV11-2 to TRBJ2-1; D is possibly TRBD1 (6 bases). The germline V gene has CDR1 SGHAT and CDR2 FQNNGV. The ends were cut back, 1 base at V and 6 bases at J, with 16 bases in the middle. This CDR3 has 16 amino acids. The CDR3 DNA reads TGTGCCAGCAGCTTAGTTACAGGGCGCCAATTCAATGAGCAGTTCTTC. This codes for CASSLVTGRQFNEQFF.

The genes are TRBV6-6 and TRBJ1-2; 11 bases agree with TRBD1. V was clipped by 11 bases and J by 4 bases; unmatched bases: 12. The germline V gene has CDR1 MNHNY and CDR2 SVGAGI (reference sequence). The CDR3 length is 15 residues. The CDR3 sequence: CAGQDRTGGAYGYTF. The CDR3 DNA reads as TGTGCCGGACAAGACAGGACAGGGGGCGCCTATGGCTACACCTTC.

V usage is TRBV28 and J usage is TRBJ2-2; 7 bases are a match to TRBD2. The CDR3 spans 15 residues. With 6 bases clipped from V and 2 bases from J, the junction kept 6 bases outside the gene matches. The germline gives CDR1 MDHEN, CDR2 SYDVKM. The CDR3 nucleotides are TGTGCCAGCAGCTCTAGCGGCCCCAACACCGGGGAGCTGTTTTTT. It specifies CASSSSGPNTGELFF.